Listed below are T cell receptor beta chains from one sample, sequenced in a study of blood T cell repertoires in COVID-19. Here immunoSEQ multiplex PCR was the method, and the copy in TCRdb shows in-frame clones only, minus some. The sample records 20,000 to 25,000 clones, around 73% being singletons. Sequencing used peripheral blood. These receptors came from a human donor in a cohort sampled during active or convalescent COVID-19. Each CDR3 is given with its conserved first and last residue. D genes are given only for firm matches. The size of a clone is reported for some rows only, either as once, few or many, or as a class for expanded clones.

>NA|14|TRBD1|TRBV7-6|TRBJ2-7
CASSLGQGANEQYF
TGTGCCAGCAGCTTAGGCCAGGGGGCCAACGAGCAGTACTTC
>NA|15|TRBD1|TRBV9|TRBJ2-7
CASSGGTGGPNEQYF
TGTGCCAGCAGCGGGGGGACAGGGGGTCCTAACGAGCAGTACTTC
>NA|14|NA|TRBV28|TRBJ2-3
CASRSKGGLVTQYF
TGTGCCAGCAGGTCAAAGGGGGGGTTAGTTACGCAGTATTTT
>NA|14|TRBD1|TRBV28|TRBJ1-2
CASRAQGANYGYTF
TGTGCCAGCCGGGCGCAGGGGGCTAACTATGGCTACACCTTC
>NA|16|NA|TRBV27|TRBJ1-5
CASSLRGLGVGQPQHF
TGTGCCAGCAGTTTACGGGGGTTAGGGGTTGGGCAGCCCCAGCATTTT
>NA|14|TRBD2|TRBV7-8|TRBJ2-7
CASSFLAGRDEQYF
TGTGCCAGCAGCTTCCTAGCGGGAAGGGACGAGCAGTACTTC
>NA|12|TRBD1|TRBV9|TRBJ1-1
CASSDRTGRAFF
TGTGCCAGCAGCGACCGGACAGGGAGAGCTTTCTTT
>few|17|NA|TRBV7-2|TRBJ1-6
CASRRDIKSSYNSPLHF
TGTGCCAGCAGACGGGACATAAAGAGCTCCTATAATTCACCCCTCCACTTT
>once|14|TRBD1|TRBV9|TRBJ1-3
CASRPTGGRNTIYF
TGTGCCAGCAGACCGACAGGGGGCCGAAACACCATATATTTT
>NA|12|TRBD1|TRBV5-1|TRBJ2-4
CASSSGGNIQYF
TGCGCCAGCAGCTCAGGGGGAAACATTCAGTACTTC
>NA|16|NA|TRBV28|TRBJ1-2
CASSLLGGEVDYGYTF
TGTGCCAGCAGTTTATTAGGAGGGGAGGTAGACTATGGCTACACCTTC
>NA|19|TRBD2|TRBV12-5|TRBJ2-1
CASGPHPIWAGGPSGEQFF
TGTGCTAGTGGTCCACACCCGATTTGGGCGGGGGGGCCGTCGGGTGAGCAGTTCTTC
>NA|12|NA|TRBV6-2/TRBV6-3|TRBJ2-7
CASSRVGGEQYF
TGTGCCAGCAGCAGGGTCGGGGGAGAGCAGTACTTC
>NA|17|NA|TRBV3-1/TRBV3-2|TRBJ1-1
CASSQGAGWVVNTEAFF
TGTGCCAGCAGCCAAGGGGCAGGGTGGGTCGTGAACACTGAAGCTTTCTTT
>NA|14|TRBD1|TRBV24-1|TRBJ1-1
CATGGQGRDTEAFF
TGTGCCACAGGTGGACAGGGAAGGGACACTGAAGCTTTCTTT
>NA|13|NA|TRBV28|TRBJ1-1
CASSSIVGTEAFF
TGTGCCAGCAGTTCGATAGTCGGGACTGAAGCTTTCTTT
>NA|16|NA|TRBV6-6|TRBJ1-2
CASSYIGSGIDYGYTF
TGTGCCAGCAGTTACATCGGGTCAGGGATCGACTATGGCTACACCTTC
>NA|14|NA|TRBV27|TRBJ1-2
CASSRGGLVYGYTF
TGTGCCAGCAGCCGGGGAGGGCTTGTCTATGGCTACACCTTC
>NA|14|NA|TRBV5-5|TRBJ1-1
CASSLSSGEVEAFF
TGTGCCAGCAGCTTGTCGTCGGGTGAAGTTGAAGCTTTCTTT
>NA|14|NA|TRBV21-1|TRBJ1-1
CASPRGGSNTEAFF
TGTGCCAGCCCCAGGGGCGGCTCGAACACTGAAGCTTTCTTT
>NA|12|TRBD2|TRBV28|TRBJ2-1
CASSAGRNEQFF
TGTGCCAGCAGTGCCGGGAGGAATGAGCAGTTCTTC
>NA|16|TRBD2|TRBV18|TRBJ2-1
CASSPASGLGTNEQFF
TGTGCCAGCTCACCTGCTAGCGGTCTAGGGACCAATGAGCAGTTCTTC
>NA|12|NA|TRBV12-3/TRBV12-4|TRBJ1-2
CASSLGDMRYTF
TGTGCCAGCAGTTTAGGTGACATGCGCTACACCTTC